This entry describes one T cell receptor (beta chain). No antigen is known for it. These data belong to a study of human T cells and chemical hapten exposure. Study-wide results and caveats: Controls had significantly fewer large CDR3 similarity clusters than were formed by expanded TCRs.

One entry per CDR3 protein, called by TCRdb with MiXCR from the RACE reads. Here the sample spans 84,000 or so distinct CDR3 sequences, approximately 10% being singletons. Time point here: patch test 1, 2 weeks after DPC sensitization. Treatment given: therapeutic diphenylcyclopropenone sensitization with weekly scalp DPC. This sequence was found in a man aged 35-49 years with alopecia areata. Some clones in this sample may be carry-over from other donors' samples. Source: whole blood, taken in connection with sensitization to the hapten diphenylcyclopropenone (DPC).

This CDR3 is CASSPSPNNEQFF. The DNA of the CDR3 is TGTGCCAGCAGCCCGAGCCCAAACAATGAGCAGTTCTTC. V and J are TRBV7-8 and TRBJ2-1, with no clear D. V gave up 5 bases and J gave up 5 bases, with 10 bases separating them. The CDR3 runs 13 residues. Germline V gives CDR1 SGHVS, CDR2 FQNEAQ.